The clone carrying this T cell receptor (beta chain) was counted once. These data belong to a study of blood T cells in healthy people across ages. Looking at the study overall: In model experiments, template switching was able to capture about one barcoded beta molecule for every two T cells that were present.

Primed by a sample-barcoded 5' primer and a J-beta primer mix, a second PCR proceeded for roughly 7 to 12 cycles. In TCRdb, the 5' RACE reads were re-called with MiXCR into one record per CDR3 protein. The data show about 640,000 distinct CDR3 sequences, roughly 58% seen once. Isolation yielded PBMCs, at least 6.5 million per sample, in every case. CDR1 and CDR2 from the germline V gene are ENHRY and SYGVKD. CDR3 length: 14 amino acids. Deletions cut 7 bases from V and 2 bases from J, with 14 bases between. The rearrangement uses TRBV10-3 and TRBJ1-1, with D perhaps matching TRBD1 (5 bases). The TCR sequence derives from a man in his sixties in good health. Sample: blood. This chain's CDR3 is CAIKTGTANTEAFF. The CDR3 bases are TGTGCCATCAAGACCGGGACGGCAAACACTGAAGCTTTCTTT.